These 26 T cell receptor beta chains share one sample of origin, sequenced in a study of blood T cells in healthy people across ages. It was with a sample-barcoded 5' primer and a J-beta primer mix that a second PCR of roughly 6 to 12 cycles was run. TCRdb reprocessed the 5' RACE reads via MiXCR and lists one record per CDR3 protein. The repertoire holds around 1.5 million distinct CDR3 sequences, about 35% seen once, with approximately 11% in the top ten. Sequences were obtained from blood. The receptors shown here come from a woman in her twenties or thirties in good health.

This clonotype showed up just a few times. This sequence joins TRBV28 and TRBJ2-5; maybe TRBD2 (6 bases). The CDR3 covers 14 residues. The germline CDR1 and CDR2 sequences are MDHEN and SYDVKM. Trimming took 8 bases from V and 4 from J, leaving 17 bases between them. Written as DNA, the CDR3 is TGTGCCAGCGCGTCCGCGCGGGGATCAGAGACCCAGTACTTC. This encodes CASASARGSETQYF.

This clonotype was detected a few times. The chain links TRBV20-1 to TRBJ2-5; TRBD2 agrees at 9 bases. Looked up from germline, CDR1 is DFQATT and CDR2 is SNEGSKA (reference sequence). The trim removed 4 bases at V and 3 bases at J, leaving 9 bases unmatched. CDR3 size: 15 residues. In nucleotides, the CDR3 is TGCAGTGCTACCTTCCTAGCGGGGCAGAAAGAGACCCAGTACTTC. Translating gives CSATFLAGQKETQYF.

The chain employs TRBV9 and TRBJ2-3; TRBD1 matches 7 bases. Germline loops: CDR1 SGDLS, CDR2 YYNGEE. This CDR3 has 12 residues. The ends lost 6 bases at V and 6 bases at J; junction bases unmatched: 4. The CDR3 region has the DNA TGTGCCAGCAACCAACAGGGGGATACGCAGTATTTT. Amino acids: CASNQQGDTQYF.

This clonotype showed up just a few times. The CDR3 nucleotides read TGTGCCAGCAGCGTAGAGGCGGGAGGTTTCTACAATGAGCAGTTCTTC. Translating gives CASSVEAGGFYNEQFF. V is TRBV9 and J is TRBJ2-1, with TRBD2 matching 8 bases. Per germline, CDR1 SGDLS and CDR2 YYNGEE. The CDR3 totals 16 residues. J gave up 3 bases and V 0 bases, and 5 bases lay outside the gene matches.

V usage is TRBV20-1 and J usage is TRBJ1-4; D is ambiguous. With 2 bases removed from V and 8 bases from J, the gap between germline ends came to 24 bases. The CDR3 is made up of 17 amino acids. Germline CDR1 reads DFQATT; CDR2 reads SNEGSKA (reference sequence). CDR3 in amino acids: CSARSYIAGQPREKLFF. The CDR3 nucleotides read TGCAGTGCTAGAAGCTATATCGCGGGCCAACCTCGAGAAAAACTGTTTTTT.

The CDR3 DNA reads TGTGCCAGCAGTTCGACAGGATGGATGGGTGAAAAACTGTTTTTT. It yields the protein CASSSTGWMGEKLFF. This chain joins TRBV28 and TRBJ1-4; D is perhaps TRBD1 (6 bases). The CDR3 is made up of 15 amino acids. Trimming pared 4 bases from V and 7 bases from J, leaving 16 bases between. Per the germline V gene, CDR1 is MDHEN and CDR2 is SYDVKM.

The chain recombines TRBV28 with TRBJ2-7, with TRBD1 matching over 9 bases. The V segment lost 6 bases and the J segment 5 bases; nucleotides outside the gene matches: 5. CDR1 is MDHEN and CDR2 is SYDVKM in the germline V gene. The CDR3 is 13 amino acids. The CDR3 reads CASSGQGLHEQYF. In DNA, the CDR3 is TGTGCCAGCAGCGGACAGGGGTTACACGAGCAGTACTTC.

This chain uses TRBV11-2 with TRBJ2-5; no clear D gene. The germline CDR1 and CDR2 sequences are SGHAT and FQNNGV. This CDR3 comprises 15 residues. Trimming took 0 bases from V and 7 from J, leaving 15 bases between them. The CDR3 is CASSLETGPGRTQYF. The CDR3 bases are TGTGCCAGCAGCTTAGAAACTGGGCCGGGCAGGACCCAGTACTTC.

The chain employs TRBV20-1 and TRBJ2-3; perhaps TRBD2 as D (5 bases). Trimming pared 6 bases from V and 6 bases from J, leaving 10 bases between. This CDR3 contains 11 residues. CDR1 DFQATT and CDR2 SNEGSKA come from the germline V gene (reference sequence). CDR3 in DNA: TGCAGTGCGCTAGCCCGGGATACGCAGTATTTT. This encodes CSALARDTQYF.

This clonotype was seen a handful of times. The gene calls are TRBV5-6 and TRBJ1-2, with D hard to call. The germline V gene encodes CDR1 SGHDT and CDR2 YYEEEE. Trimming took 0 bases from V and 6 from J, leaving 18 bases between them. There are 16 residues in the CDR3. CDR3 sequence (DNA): TGTGCCAGCAGCTTGGCCCCCGGGTACTCTATTGATGGCTACACCTTC. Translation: CASSLAPGYSIDGYTF. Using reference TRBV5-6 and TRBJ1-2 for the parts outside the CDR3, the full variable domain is DAGVTQSPTHLIKTRGQQVTLRCSPKSGHDTVSWYQQALGQGPQFIFQYYEEEERQRGNFPDRFSGHQFPNYSSELNVNALLLGDSALYLCASSLAPGYSIDGYTFGSGTRLTVV.

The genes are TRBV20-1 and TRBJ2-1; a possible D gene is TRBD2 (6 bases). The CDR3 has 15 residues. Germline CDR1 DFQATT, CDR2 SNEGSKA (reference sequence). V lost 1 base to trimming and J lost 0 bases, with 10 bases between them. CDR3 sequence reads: CSARAVGGSYNEQFF. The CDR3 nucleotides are TGCAGTGCTAGAGCGGTGGGGGGCTCCTACAATGAGCAGTTCTTC.

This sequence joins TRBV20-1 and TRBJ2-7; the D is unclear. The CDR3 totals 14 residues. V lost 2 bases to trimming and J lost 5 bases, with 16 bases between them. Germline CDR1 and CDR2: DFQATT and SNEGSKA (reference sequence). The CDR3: CSARRGRGAHEQYF. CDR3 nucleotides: TGCAGTGCTAGACGCGGCAGAGGAGCCCACGAGCAGTACTTC.

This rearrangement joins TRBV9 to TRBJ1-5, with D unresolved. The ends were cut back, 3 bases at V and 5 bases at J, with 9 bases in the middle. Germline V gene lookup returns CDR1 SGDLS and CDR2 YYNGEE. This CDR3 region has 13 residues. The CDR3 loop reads CASSGTSDQPQHF. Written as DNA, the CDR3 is TGTGCCAGCAGCGGTACCTCCGATCAGCCCCAGCATTTT.

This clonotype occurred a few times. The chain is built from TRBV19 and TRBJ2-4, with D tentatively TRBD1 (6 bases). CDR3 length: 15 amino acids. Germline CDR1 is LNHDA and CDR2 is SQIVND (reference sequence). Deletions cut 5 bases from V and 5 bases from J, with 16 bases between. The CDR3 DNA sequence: TGTGCCAGTAGTGCCCAGGTGGGGGCCCAAAACATTCAGTACTTC. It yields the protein CASSAQVGAQNIQYF. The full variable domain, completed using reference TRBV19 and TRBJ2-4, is DGGITQSPKYLFRKEGQNVTLSCEQNLNHDAMYWYRQDPGQGLRLIYYSQIVNDFQKGDIAEGYSVSREKKESFPLTVTSAQKNPTAFYLCASSAQVGAQNIQYFGAGTRLSVL.

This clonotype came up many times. CDR3 region: CASSQSSGRGYQETQYF. Written as DNA, the CDR3 is TGTGCCAGCAGCCAGAGTAGCGGGAGGGGTTACCAAGAGACCCAGTACTTC. The chain couples TRBV4-2 to TRBJ2-5; 11 positions agree with TRBD2. The CDR3 is made up of 17 amino acids. The ends lost 3 bases at V and 0 bases at J; junction bases unmatched: 6. The germline gives CDR1 LGHNA, CDR2 YNFKEQ.

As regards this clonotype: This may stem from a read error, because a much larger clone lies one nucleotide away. CDR3 amino acids: CSGFKEEANYGYTF. The CDR3 region has the DNA TGCAGCGGATTCAAGGAAGAAGCTAACTATGGCTACACCTTC. This chain joins TRBV29-1 and TRBJ1-2; D gene unclear. Trimming stripped 7 bases from V and 0 bases from J, with 15 bases between. The CDR3 is made up of 14 amino acids. In germline, CDR1 is SQVTM, CDR2 ANQGSEA.

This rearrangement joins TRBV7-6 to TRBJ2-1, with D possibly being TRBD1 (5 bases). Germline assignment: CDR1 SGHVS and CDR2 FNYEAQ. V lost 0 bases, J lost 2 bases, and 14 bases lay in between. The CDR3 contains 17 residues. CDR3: CASSLAVNTGAYNEQFF. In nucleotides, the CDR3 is TGTGCCAGCAGCTTAGCGGTGAACACAGGAGCCTACAATGAGCAGTTCTTC.

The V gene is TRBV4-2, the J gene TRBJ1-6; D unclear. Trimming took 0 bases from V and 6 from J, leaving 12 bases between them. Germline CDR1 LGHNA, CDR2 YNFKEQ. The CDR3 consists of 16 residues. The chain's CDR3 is CASSQDLADGNSPLHF. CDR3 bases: TGTGCCAGCAGCCAAGACTTGGCAGACGGTAATTCACCCCTCCACTTT.

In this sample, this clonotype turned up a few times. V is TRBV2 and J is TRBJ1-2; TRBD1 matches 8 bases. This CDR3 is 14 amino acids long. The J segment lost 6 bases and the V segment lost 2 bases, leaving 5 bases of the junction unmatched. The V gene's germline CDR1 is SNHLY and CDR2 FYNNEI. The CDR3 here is CASSERQGINGYTF. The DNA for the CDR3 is TGTGCCAGCAGTGAAAGACAGGGGATCAATGGCTACACCTTC.

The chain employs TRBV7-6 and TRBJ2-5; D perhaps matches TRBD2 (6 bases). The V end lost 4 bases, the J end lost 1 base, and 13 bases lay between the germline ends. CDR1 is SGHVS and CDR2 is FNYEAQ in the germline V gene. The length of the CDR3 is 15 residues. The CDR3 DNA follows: TGTGCCAGCAGCTCAGTGGGGGGAATCCAAGAGACCCAGTACTTC. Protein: CASSSVGGIQETQYF. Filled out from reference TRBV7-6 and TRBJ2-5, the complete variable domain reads GAGVSQSPRYKVTKRGQDVALRCDPISGHVSLYWYRQALGQGPEFLTYFNYEAQQDKSGLPNDRFSAERPEGSISTLTIQRTEQRDSAMYRCASSSVGGIQETQYFGPGTRLLVL.

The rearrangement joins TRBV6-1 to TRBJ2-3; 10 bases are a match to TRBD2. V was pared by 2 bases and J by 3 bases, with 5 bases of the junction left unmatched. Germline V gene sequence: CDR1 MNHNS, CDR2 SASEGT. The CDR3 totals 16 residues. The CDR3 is CASSERLAGLTDTQYF. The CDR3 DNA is TGTGCCAGCAGTGAAAGACTAGCGGGTTTAACAGATACGCAGTATTTT.

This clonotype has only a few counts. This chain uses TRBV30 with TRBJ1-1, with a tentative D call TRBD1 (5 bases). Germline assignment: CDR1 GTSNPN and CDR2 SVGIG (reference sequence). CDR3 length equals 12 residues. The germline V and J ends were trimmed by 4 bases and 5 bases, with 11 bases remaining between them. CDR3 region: CAWTGRGTEAFF. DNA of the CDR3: TGTGCCTGGACAGGGCGGGGAACTGAAGCTTTCTTT.

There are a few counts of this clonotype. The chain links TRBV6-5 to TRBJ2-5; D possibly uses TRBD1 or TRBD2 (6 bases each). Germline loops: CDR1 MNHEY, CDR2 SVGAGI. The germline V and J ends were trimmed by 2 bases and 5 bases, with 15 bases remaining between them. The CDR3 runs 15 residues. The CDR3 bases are TGTGCCAGCAGTTACCAGTCCGGGGGCGGGGAGACCCAGTACTTC. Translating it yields CASSYQSGGGETQYF.

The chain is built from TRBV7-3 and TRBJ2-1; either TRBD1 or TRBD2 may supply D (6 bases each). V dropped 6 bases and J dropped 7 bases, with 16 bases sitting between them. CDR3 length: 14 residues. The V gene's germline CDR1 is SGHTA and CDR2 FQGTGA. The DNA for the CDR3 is TGTGCCAGCAGGGAAGGGGGAGGTGGGAATGAGCAGTTCTTC. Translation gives CASREGGGGNEQFF.

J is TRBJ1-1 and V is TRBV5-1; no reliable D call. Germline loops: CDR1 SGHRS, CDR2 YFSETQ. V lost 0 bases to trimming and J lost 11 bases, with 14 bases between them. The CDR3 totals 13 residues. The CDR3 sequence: CASSLDPQSGAFF. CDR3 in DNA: TGCGCCAGCAGCTTGGACCCCCAAAGTGGGGCTTTCTTT.

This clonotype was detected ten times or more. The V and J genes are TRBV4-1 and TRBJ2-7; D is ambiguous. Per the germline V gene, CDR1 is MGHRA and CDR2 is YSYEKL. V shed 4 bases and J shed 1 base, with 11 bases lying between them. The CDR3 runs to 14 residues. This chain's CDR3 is CASSRDLNSYEQYF. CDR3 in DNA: TGCGCCAGCAGCCGAGACCTAAATTCCTACGAGCAGTACTTC.